This is a list of T cell receptor beta chains from one sample in a study of blood T cell repertoires in COVID-19. Data came from immunoSEQ multiplex PCR; TCRdb stores just in-frame clones and leaves some out. The repertoire holds 310,000 or so clones, with just over 85% as singletons. The sample consisted of PBMCs or T cells enriched from blood (not recorded which). The receptors were gathered from a woman aged 18-29 years who had recovered from COVID-19. Both conserved end residues are part of each CDR3. The order of the fields is clone size, J gene, D gene, V gene, CDR3 DNA, CDR3 protein. The D gene is left open where the match is weak. Only some rows state a clone size, as once, few, many or a class for expanded clones.

>-|TRBJ1-5|TRBD1|TRBV28
TGTGCCAGCAGTTTCCCCGGGACAGGGATGCAGCCCCAGCATTTT
CASSFPGTGMQPQHF
>-|TRBJ2-1|-|TRBV6-2/TRBV6-3
TGTGCCAGCAGTTACACGCGGGACAGCGCTTCCCTATTCTACAATGAGCAGTTCTTC
CASSYTRDSASLFYNEQFF
>-|TRBJ1-1|-|TRBV30
TGTGCCTGGAGTGGCCTGGGGGGGAACACTGAAGCTTTCTTT
CAWSGLGGNTEAFF
>-|TRBJ2-7|-|TRBV6-5
TGTGCCAGCAGTTTCAATACAGGGAGCGAGCAGTACTTC
CASSFNTGSEQYF
>-|TRBJ2-5|-|TRBV30
TGTGCCTGGAGTGTACCCGGTCTGGAAGAGACCCAGTACTTC
CAWSVPGLEETQYF
>-|TRBJ2-3|-|TRBV7-3
TGTGCCAGCAGCTTCAACACAGATACGCAGTATTTT
CASSFNTDTQYF
>-|TRBJ1-6|TRBD1|TRBV12-5
TGTGCTAGTGGTTTGTCTTCCGGGACAGGGGTATTCGGCTCCTATAATTCACCCCTCCACTTT
CASGLSSGTGVFGSYNSPLHF
>-|TRBJ1-1|TRBD1|TRBV10-3
TGTGCCTCGCAGGGGGCGGCGATGAACACTGAAGCTTTCTTT
CASQGAAMNTEAFF
>-|TRBJ1-6|-|TRBV3-1/TRBV3-2
TGTGCCAGCAGCCACAGGCATAATTCACCCCTCCACTTT
CASSHRHNSPLHF
>-|TRBJ1-1|-|TRBV7-8
TGTGCCAGCAGCTTAGAAAGGGGGAGGGCTACTGAAGCTTTCTTT
CASSLERGRATEAFF
>-|TRBJ1-5|-|TRBV19
TGTGCCAGTAGTACCACGACTAAATCCGTGGGCAATCAGCCCCAGCATTTT
CASSTTTKSVGNQPQHF
>-|TRBJ1-2|-|TRBV2
TGTGCCAGCATGAGGGTAGATGGCTACACCTTC
CASMRVDGYTF
>-|TRBJ1-2|-|TRBV28
TGTGCCAGCAGTCAATCCCTACAGGGTACTGGCTACACCTTC
CASSQSLQGTGYTF
>-|TRBJ1-6|TRBD1|TRBV10-3
TGTGCCATCAGTGAGCTTCAGGGGGTAGGGTCACCCCTCCACTTT
CAISELQGVGSPLHF
>-|TRBJ2-6|-|TRBV5-4
TGTGCCAGCAGCTCACTTTTTAACCCGAGCGGGGCCAACGTCCTGACTTTC
CASSSLFNPSGANVLTF
>-|TRBJ1-1|-|TRBV5-1
TGCGCCAGCAGCTTATCAGGGTGGATGGACACTGAAGCTTTCTTT
CASSLSGWMDTEAFF
>-|TRBJ2-3|TRBD2|TRBV6-1
TGTGCCAGCAGTGAATGGGGCGGGAGGGCCGCAGATACGCAGTATTTT
CASSEWGGRAADTQYF
>-|TRBJ2-7|TRBD1|TRBV6-4
TGTGCCAGCAGTGACCCCCCCGACAGGGGCGAACCATCCTACGAGCAGTACTTC
CASSDPPDRGEPSYEQYF
>-|TRBJ1-3|-|TRBV5-1
TGCGCCAGCAGCTTGGACGGACTGATCTCTGGAAACACCATATATTTT
CASSLDGLISGNTIYF
>-|TRBJ2-3|-|TRBV5-1
TGCGCCAGCAGCCCACCAGCGGCGGATACGCAGTATTTT
CASSPPAADTQYF
>-|TRBJ2-5|TRBD2|TRBV5-1
TGCGCCAGCAGCCCGGGACTAGCGGGGGGAGAGACCCAGTACTTC
CASSPGLAGGETQYF
>-|TRBJ1-2|TRBD1|TRBV7-9
TGTGCCAGCAGCTTGGTGGGGACAGGGGAGAACTATGGCTACACCTTC
CASSLVGTGENYGYTF
>-|TRBJ2-1|-|TRBV23-1
TGCGCCAGCAGTCTCCGGGACTTTCAAGTTGGTACCTACAATGAGCAGTTCTTC
CASSLRDFQVGTYNEQFF
>-|TRBJ2-3|TRBD1|TRBV4-1
TGCGCCAGCAGCCCCCGGGACAGGGGATCCACAGATACGCAGTATTTT
CASSPRDRGSTDTQYF
>once|TRBJ2-1|TRBD2|TRBV7-2
TGTGCCAGCAGCTTAGGAGCCCGGACTAGCCGAAATTACTACAATGAGCAGTTCTTC
CASSLGARTSRNYYNEQFF